These 9 T cell receptor beta chains were all obtained from the same sample, sequenced in a study of cytomegalovirus exposure and HLA in healthy donors listed by TCRdb under 2017. Libraries came from the immunoSEQ multiplex PCR assay. For the multiplex PCR, a mixture combining 60 forward primers for TCR Vbeta segments and 13 reverse primers for TCR Jbeta segments was used. The immuneACCESS repertoire file appears here via TCRdb, limited to in-frame rearrangements. These files lack a portion of the clones; in checked studies, under half of the deficit traces to unresolved V genes, and the cause of the others is not known. For this sample the table gives roughly 71,000 clones, of which about 66% were detected only once. About a fifth of the sample comes from the top ten. The sample comprised PBMCs. All receptors come from a man aged 35 to 55 in good health and CMV-seropositive.

V usage is TRBV19 and J usage is TRBJ2-5; D may be TRBD1 (6 bases). This CDR3 contains 19 residues. The germline V and J ends were trimmed by 5 bases and 1 base, with 26 bases remaining between them. CDR1 is LNHDA and CDR2 is SQIVND in the germline V gene (reference sequence). DNA for the CDR3: TGTGCCAGTAGTCTGCGGCTGACGCGCGGACAGTCTTTCCAAGAGACCCAGTACTTC. Its protein is CASSLRLTRGQSFQETQYF.

The chain has TRBV11-2 and TRBJ1-4, with TRBD1 as a possible D gene (6 bases). The CDR3 is 14 amino acids. Germline CDR1 reads SGHAT; CDR2 reads FQNNGV. Trimming pared 3 bases from V and 5 bases from J, leaving 10 bases between. CDR3 in amino acids: CASSLGHNNEKLFF. For the CDR3, the DNA is TGTGCCAGCAGCTTGGGACACAACAATGAAAAACTGTTTTTT. Filled out from reference TRBV11-2 and TRBJ1-4, the complete variable domain reads EAGVAQSPRYKIIEKRQSVAFWCNPISGHATLYWYQQILGQGPKLLIQFQNNGVVDDSQLPKDRFSAERLKGVDSTLKIQPAKLEDSAVYLCASSLGHNNEKLFFGSGTQLSVL.

The V and J genes are TRBV7-9 and TRBJ2-5; TRBD1 matches 9 bases. The V and J ends lost 4 bases and 4 bases, in that order; junction bases with no gene match: 1. The CDR3 consists of 13 residues. Germline CDR1 is SEHNR and CDR2 is FQNEAQ (reference sequence). The CDR3, as DNA: TGTGCCAGCAGCTGGGACAGGGCAGAGACCCAGTACTTC. Translation: CASSWDRAETQYF.

The chain employs TRBV30 and TRBJ1-1, with a possible D match to TRBD1 (6 bases). Looked up from germline, CDR1 is GTSNPN and CDR2 is SVGIG (reference sequence). Trimming took off 8 bases at V and 0 bases at J, with 10 bases between the two ends. The CDR3 has 12 residues. The CDR3, as DNA: TGTGCCGGGGGACACTTGAACACTGAAGCTTTCTTT. Its translation is CAGGHLNTEAFF.

V gene TRBV6-1 combines with J gene TRBJ2-7, with a possible D match to TRBD2 (7 bases). Germline values: CDR1 MNHNS, CDR2 SASEGT. The CDR3 spans 12 residues. The germline V and J ends were trimmed by 8 bases and 3 bases, with 11 bases remaining between them. The CDR3 here is CASGGGLYEQYF. CDR3 bases: TGTGCCAGCGGGGGGGGCCTCTACGAGCAGTACTTC.

This clone was found once. The chain joins TRBV18 to TRBJ1-6; tentatively, D is TRBD1 (5 bases). The V and J ends lost 3 bases and 9 bases respectively, with 15 bases between them. There are 15 residues in the CDR3. Per the germline V gene, CDR1 is KGHSH and CDR2 is LQKENI. The CDR3 is CASSPARQGFSPLHF. CDR3 in DNA: TGTGCCAGCTCACCGGCGCGTCAGGGTTTTTCACCCCTCCACTTT.

The gene calls are TRBV4-1 and TRBJ2-4, with TRBD1 matching 7 bases. Unmatched junction bases numbered 5, after V lost 3 bases and J lost 6 bases. The V gene's germline CDR1 is MGHRA and CDR2 YSYEKL. CDR3 length: 14 residues. As DNA, the CDR3 is TGCGCCAGCAGCCACATAAGGGACAGAAACATTCAGTACTTC. Translation: CASSHIRDRNIQYF.

This clone has just a few counts. The V and J genes are TRBV6-6 and TRBJ2-7, with D maybe TRBD1 (6 bases). CDR3 size: 15 residues. V lost 6 bases and J lost 0, with 15 bases in between. Germline CDR1 and CDR2: MNHNY and SVGAGI (reference sequence). CDR3 DNA sequence: TGTGCCAGCAGCCCTGACAGGTCAAGCTCCTACGAGCAGTACTTC. This translates into CASSPDRSSSYEQYF.

The chain links TRBV5-1 to TRBJ1-1; perhaps TRBD1 as D (6 bases). Germline V lookup: CDR1 SGHRS, CDR2 YFSETQ. This CDR3 is 13 amino acids long. Deletions cut 0 bases from V and 4 bases from J, with 7 bases between. This chain's CDR3 is CASSLAGVTEAFF. The CDR3 DNA is TGCGCCAGCAGCTTGGCAGGGGTCACTGAAGCTTTCTTT. Together with reference TRBV5-1 and TRBJ1-1, the CDR3 gives the full variable domain: KAGVTQTPRYLIKTRGQQVTLSCSPISGHRSVSWYQQTPGQGLQFLFEYFSETQRNKGNFPGRFSGRQFSNSRSEMNVSTLELGDSALYLCASSLAGVTEAFFGQGTRLTVV.